These 4 T cell receptor beta chains share one sample of origin, sequenced in a study of blood T cell repertoires in COVID-19. Measured with immunoSEQ multiplex PCR; TCRdb has only the in-frame clones, and not every one. The top ten hold 3% of the sample, which has roughly 100,000 clones, about 88% seen once. Sequencing input: peripheral blood. The receptors stem from a man aged 45-60 years with active or convalescent COVID-19.

The rearrangement uses TRBV5-1 and TRBJ2-5; no clear D gene. Germline CDR1 reads SGHRS; CDR2 reads YFSETQ. Deletions cut 4 bases from V and 7 bases from J, with 11 bases between. The CDR3 has 12 residues. The CDR3 nucleotides are TGCGCCAGCAGCCCCGATACCGGGACCCAGTACTTC. Its protein is CASSPDTGTQYF.

This clone was counted once. The chain has TRBV2 and TRBJ1-4, with TRBD1 as a possible D gene (5 bases). This CDR3 has 15 amino acids. Trimming took 3 bases from V and 0 from J, leaving 8 bases between them. The germline V gene has CDR1 SNHLY and CDR2 FYNNEI. CDR3 amino acids: CASSEGGATNEKLFF. In DNA, the CDR3 is TGTGCCAGCAGTGAGGGGGGTGCAACTAATGAAAAACTGTTTTTT.

Here the CDR3 reads CATSDTQGAEETQYF. The CDR3 DNA is TGTGCCACCAGTGATACCCAGGGGGCCGAGGAGACCCAGTACTTC. The chain employs TRBV24-1 and TRBJ2-5; TRBD1 matches at 8 bases. The CDR3 covers 15 residues. Trimming removed 3 bases from V and 5 bases from J; junction bases left unmatched: 7. The germline V gene has CDR1 KGHDR and CDR2 SFDVKD.

This clone was seen a few times. The chain employs TRBV7-9 and TRBJ1-6; 7 nucleotides line up with TRBD1. The CDR3 extends over 14 amino acids. CDR1 and CDR2 from the germline V gene are SEHNR and FQNEAQ (reference sequence). V shed 3 bases and J 7 bases; nucleotides not matched to a gene: 3. CDR3 DNA sequence: TGTGCCAGCAGCTTTGGGACAGAGAATTCACCCCTCCACTTT. It is translated as CASSFGTENSPLHF.